The source of this T cell receptor beta chain is a study of neurological immune-mediated disorders. This clonotype was seen at least ten times. Its antigen is undetermined. A single record per CDR3 protein comes from TCRdb applying MiXCR to the 5' RACE reads. The sample records under 85,000 distinct CDR3 sequences, approximately 5.3% being singletons. The CDR3 covers 13 residues. V dropped 2 bases and J dropped 6 bases, with 8 bases sitting between them. Study findings and constraints: Patients with HTLV-1-associated myelopathy showed the most TCR clonal expansion. Those with multiple sclerosis showed the least, falling below healthy controls. Phylogenetically, 18 of 34 multiple sclerosis patients' repertoires fell into one related-CDR3 cluster, a possible signature. CDR3 amino acid sequences of expanded clones were not shared across subjects, a result suggesting private repertoires in all groups.

Libraries used 2 million unsorted PBMCs kept frozen in RNAlater. The receptor was isolated from a human donor with multiple sclerosis. The donor label of this sample is uncertain. The chain links TRBV12-3 or TRBV12-4 to TRBJ2-1; D remains unclear. Sequenced sample: PBMCs. CDR3 loop: CASSLSVGNEQFF. The CDR3 DNA follows: TGTGCCAGCAGTTTATCGGTTGGCAATGAGCAGTTCTTC.